Ten or more counts support the clone carrying this T cell receptor beta chain. The antigen remains undetermined. The V gene's germline CDR1 is SGHAT and CDR2 FQDESV (reference sequence). There are 13 residues in the CDR3. Trimming took 1 base from V and 6 from J; bases not matched to a gene: 3. This specimen belongs to a study of neurological immune-mediated disorders. The study's findings and limits: Patients with HTLV-1-associated myelopathy had the highest level of TCR clonal expansion, whereas patients with multiple sclerosis had the lowest level, falling beneath the level found in healthy controls. Across subjects, no CDR3 amino acid sequence appeared in expanded clones of more than one subject, a finding that suggested private repertoires in all groups.

TCRdb re-analysed the 5' RACE reads in MiXCR, keeping a single row per CDR3 protein. The sample has around 58,000 distinct CDR3 sequences, 3% to 3.5% seen once; the top ten hold about 7.1%. The clonotype originates from a woman in her fifties or sixties with multiple sclerosis. Sequenced input: PBMCs. The gene calls are TRBV11-1 and TRBJ2-7, with 7 bases aligning to TRBD1. CDR3 sequence: CASSLDDRAEQYF. Written as DNA, the CDR3 is TGTGCCAGCAGCTTAGATGACAGGGCCGAGCAGTACTTC.